This is a list of T cell receptor beta chains from one sample in a study of neoadjuvant anti-PD-1 for oral cavity cancer. Only in-frame clones appear in the TCRdb table, and some are missing; sequencing was by immunoSEQ multiplex PCR. Of 75,000 or so clones listed, less than 85% were seen once; the top ten hold 2.5% to 3.5%. The sample consisted of PBMCs, taken before nivolumab (anti-PD-1) treatment. These receptors originate from a person aged 35-80 years with oral cavity squamous cell carcinoma. The CDR3 runs from the conserved cysteine through the conserved F or W. D genes are given only for firm matches.

>TRBJ2-7|TRBV5-1|TRBD1
CASSIQGARVDEQYF
>TRBJ2-6|TRBV30|-
CAWGGAGANVLTF
>TRBJ2-7|TRBV7-3|-
CASSLNAGAEQYF
>TRBJ2-2|TRBV4-1|-
CASSQPIRDTGELFF
>TRBJ1-2|TRBV7-9|TRBD1
CASSPGTGEYGYTF
>TRBJ2-2|TRBV27|TRBD2
CASSLRSLAANTGELFF
>TRBJ1-3|TRBV5-1|-
CASSLDWSSGNTIYF
>TRBJ2-7|TRBV11-2|-
CASSFTDSSSYEQYF
>TRBJ2-7|TRBV6-1|-
CASLSGSYEQYF
>TRBJ1-5|TRBV2|TRBD1
CASSEADRGGGQPQHF
>TRBJ2-5|TRBV6-6|-
CASARRNGETQYF
>TRBJ2-1|TRBV5-6|-
CASSFGLADYNEQFF
>TRBJ2-7|TRBV18|-
CASSPTGVAPYEQYF
>TRBJ1-1|TRBV5-4|-
CASSLGGLINTEAFF
>TRBJ2-5|TRBV2|-
CASSEQGLSQETQYF
>TRBJ1-1|TRBV30|-
CAGGWGTEAFF
>TRBJ1-2|TRBV28|-
CASSAYLSGYGYTF
>TRBJ2-2|TRBV7-2|TRBD2
CASSLGLVTGELFF
>TRBJ1-1|TRBV9|-
CASSVEKGTEAFF
>TRBJ2-3|TRBV2|-
CASSEYTTDTQYF
>TRBJ1-1|TRBV6-1|-
CASRDRVEVEAFF
>TRBJ2-7|TRBV25-1|TRBD2
CASSELGLAGGSGEQYF
>TRBJ1-6|TRBV5-6|-
CASSPSNGISPLHF